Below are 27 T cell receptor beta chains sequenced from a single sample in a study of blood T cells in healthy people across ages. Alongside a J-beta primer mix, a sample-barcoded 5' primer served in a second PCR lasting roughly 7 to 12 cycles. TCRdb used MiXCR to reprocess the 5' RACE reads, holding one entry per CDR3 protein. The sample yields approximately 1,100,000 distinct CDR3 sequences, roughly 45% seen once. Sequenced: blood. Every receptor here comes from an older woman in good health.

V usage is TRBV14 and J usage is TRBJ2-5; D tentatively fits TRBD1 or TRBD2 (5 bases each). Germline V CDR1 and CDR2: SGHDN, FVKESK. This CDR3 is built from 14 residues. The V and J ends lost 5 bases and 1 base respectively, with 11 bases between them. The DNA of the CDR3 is TGTGCCAGCAGCTACGGGACCAGCCAAGAGACCCAGTACTTC. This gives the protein CASSYGTSQETQYF.

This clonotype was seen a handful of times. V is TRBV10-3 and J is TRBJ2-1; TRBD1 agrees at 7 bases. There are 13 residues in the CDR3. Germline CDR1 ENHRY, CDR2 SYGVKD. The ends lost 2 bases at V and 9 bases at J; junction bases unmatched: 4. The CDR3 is CAISEDRTGEQFF. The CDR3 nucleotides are TGTGCCATCAGTGAGGACCGGACAGGTGAGCAGTTCTTC.

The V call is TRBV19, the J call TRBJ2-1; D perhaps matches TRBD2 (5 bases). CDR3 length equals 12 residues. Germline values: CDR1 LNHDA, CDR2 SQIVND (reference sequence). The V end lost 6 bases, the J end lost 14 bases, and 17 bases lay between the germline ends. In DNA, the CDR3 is TGTGCCAGTAGGAGCCGAGGCCCCGGGGAGTTCTTC. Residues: CASRSRGPGEFF.

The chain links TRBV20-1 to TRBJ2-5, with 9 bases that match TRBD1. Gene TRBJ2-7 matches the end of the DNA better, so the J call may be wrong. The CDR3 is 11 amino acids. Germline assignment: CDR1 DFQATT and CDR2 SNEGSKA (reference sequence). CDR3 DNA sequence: TGCAGTGGGGGGACAGGGTTCGAGCAGTACTTC. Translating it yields CSGGTGFEQYF.

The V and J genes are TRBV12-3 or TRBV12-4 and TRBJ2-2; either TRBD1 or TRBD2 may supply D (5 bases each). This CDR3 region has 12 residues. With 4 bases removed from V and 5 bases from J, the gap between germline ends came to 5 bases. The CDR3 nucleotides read TGTGCCAGCAGTTGGGGGACCGGGGAGCTGTTTTTT. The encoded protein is CASSWGTGELFF.

The CDR3 reads CASSLKDQVPSYNEQFF. The CDR3 coding sequence is TGTGCCAGCAGCTTAAAGGATCAGGTTCCCTCCTACAATGAGCAGTTCTTC. The chain employs TRBV7-9 and TRBJ2-1; D ambiguous. In germline, CDR1 is SEHNR, CDR2 FQNEAQ (reference sequence). V lost 2 bases to trimming and J lost 0 bases, with 14 bases between them. The CDR3 length is 17 residues.

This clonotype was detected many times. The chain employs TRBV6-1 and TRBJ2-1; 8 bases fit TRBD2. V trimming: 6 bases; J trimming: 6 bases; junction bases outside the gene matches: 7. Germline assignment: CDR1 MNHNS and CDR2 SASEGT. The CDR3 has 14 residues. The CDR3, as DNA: TGTGCCAGCAGACCCATTACTAGCGGCAATGAGCAGTTCTTC. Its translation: CASRPITSGNEQFF.

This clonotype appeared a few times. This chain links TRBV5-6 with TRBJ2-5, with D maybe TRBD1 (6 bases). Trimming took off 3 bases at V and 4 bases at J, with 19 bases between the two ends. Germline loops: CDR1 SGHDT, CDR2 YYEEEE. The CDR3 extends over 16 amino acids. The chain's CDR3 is CASSSSHVRGSETQYF. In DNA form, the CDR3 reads TGTGCCAGCAGCTCATCCCATGTGAGGGGGTCAGAGACCCAGTACTTC.

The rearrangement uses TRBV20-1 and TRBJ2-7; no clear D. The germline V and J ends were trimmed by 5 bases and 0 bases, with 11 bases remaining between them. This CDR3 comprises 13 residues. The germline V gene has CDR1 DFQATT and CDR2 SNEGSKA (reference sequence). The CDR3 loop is CSARRPDSYEQYF. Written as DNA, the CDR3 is TGCAGTGCTCGCCGGCCGGACTCCTACGAGCAGTACTTC.

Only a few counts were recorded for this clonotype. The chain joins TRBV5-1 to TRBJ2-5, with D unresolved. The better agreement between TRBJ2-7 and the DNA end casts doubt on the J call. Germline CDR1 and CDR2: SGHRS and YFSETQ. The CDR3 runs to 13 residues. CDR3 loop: CASSLPGQDEQYF. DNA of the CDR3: TGCGCCAGCAGCTTGCCTGGGCAGGACGAGCAGTACTTC.

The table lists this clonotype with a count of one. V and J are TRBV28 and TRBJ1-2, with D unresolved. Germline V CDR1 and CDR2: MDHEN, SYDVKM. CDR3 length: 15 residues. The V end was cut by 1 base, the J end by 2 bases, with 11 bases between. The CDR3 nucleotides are TGTGCCAGCAGTTTATCTGAGAGGAAGAACTATGGCTACACCTTC. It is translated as CASSLSERKNYGYTF.

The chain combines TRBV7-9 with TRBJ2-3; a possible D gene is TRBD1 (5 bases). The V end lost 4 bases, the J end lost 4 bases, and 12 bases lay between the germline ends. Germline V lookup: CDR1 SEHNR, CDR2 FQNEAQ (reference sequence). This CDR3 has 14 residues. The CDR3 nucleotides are TGTGCCAGCAGCTCTCCCAGGGTACCAGATACGCAGTATTTT. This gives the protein CASSSPRVPDTQYF. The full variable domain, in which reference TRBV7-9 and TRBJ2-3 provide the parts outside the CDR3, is DTGVSQNPRHKITKRGQNVTFRCDPISEHNRLYWYRQTLGQGPEFLTYFQNEAQLEKSRLLSDRFSAERPKGSFSTLEIQRTEQGDSAMYLCASSSPRVPDTQYFGPGTRLTVL.

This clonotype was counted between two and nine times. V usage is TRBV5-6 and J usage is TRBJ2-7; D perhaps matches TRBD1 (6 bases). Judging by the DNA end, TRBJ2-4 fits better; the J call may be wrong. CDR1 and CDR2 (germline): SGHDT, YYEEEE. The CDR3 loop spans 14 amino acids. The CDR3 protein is CASSSQGSVNIQYF. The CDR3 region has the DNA TGTGCCAGCAGCTCCCAGGGGAGTGTGAACATTCAGTACTTC.

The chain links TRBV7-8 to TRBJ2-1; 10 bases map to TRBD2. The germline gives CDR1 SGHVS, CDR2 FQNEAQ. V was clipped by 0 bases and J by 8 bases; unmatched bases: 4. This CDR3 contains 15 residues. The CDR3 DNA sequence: TGTGCCAGCAGCTTAGCGGCTAGCGGGAGATATGAGCAGTTCTTC. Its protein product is CASSLAASGRYEQFF. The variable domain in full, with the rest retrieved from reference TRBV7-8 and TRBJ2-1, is GAGVSQSPRYKVAKRGQDVALRCDPISGHVSLFWYQQALGQGPEFLTYFQNEAQLDKSGLPSDRFFAERPEGSVSTLKIQRTQQEDSAVYLCASSLAASGRYEQFFGPGTRLTVL.

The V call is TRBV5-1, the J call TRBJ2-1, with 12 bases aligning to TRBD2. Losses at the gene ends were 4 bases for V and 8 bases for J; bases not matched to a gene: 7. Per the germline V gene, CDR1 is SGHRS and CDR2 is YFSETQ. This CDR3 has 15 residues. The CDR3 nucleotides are TGCGCCAGCAGCCATGGACTAGCGGGAAGCGATGAGCAGTTCTTC. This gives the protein CASSHGLAGSDEQFF.

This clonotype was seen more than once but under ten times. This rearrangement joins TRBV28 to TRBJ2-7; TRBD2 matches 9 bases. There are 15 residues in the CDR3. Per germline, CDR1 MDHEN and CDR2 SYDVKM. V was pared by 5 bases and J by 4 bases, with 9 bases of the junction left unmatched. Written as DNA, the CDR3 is TGTGCCAGCAGTACGGGGACTAGCCGGGGATACGAGCAGTACTTC. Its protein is CASSTGTSRGYEQYF.

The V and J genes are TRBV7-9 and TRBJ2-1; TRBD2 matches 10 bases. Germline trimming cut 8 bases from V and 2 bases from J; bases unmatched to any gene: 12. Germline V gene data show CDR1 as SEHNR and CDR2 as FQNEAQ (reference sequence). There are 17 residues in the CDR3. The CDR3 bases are TGTGCCAGCTCTCGGGGTAGCGGGAGGATTACCTACAATGAGCAGTTCTTC. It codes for CASSRGSGRITYNEQFF.

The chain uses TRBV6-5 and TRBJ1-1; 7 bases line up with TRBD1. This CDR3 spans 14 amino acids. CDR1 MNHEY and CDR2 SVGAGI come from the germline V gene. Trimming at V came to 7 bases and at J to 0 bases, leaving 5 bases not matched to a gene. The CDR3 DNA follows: TGTGCCAGCAAACCGGGACAGATGAACACTGAAGCTTTCTTT. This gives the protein CASKPGQMNTEAFF.

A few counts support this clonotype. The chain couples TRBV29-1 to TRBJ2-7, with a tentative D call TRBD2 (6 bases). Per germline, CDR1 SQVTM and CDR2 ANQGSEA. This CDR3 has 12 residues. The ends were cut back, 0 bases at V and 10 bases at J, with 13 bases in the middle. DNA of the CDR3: TGCAGCGTTGAAGATGGGCGGGACGCCCAGTACTTC. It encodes CSVEDGRDAQYF.

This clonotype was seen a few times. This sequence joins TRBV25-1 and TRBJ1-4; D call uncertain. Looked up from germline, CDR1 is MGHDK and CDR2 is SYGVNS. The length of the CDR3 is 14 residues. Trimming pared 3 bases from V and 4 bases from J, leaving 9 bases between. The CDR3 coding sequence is TGTGCCAGCAGTGATCACCGATTTAATGAAAAACTGTTTTTT. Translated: CASSDHRFNEKLFF. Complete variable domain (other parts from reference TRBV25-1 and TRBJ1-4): EADIYQTPRYLVIGTGKKITLECSQTMGHDKMYWYQQDPGMELHLIHYSYGVNSTEKGDLSSESTVSRIRTEHFPLTLESARPSHTSQYLCASSDHRFNEKLFFGSGTQLSVL.

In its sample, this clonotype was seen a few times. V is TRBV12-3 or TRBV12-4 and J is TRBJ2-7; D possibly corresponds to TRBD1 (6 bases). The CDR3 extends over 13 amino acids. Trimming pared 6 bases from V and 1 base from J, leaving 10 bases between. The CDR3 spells CASRGRGSYEQYF. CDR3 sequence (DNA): TGTGCCAGCAGGGGTAGGGGGTCCTACGAGCAGTACTTC.

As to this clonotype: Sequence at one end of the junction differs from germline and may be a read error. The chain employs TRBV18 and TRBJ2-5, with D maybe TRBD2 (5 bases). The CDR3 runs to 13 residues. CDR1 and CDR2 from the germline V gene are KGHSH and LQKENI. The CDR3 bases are TGTGCCAGCGCACCTTCCCTGGGATGGGAGCAGTACTTC. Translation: CASAPSLGWEQYF. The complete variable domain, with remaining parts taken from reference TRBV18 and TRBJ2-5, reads NAGVMQNPRHLVRRRGQEARLRCSPMKGHSHVYWYRQLPEEGLKFMVYLQKENIIDESGMPKERFSAEFPKEGPSILRIQQVVRGDSAAYFCASAPSLGWEQYFGPGTRLLVL.

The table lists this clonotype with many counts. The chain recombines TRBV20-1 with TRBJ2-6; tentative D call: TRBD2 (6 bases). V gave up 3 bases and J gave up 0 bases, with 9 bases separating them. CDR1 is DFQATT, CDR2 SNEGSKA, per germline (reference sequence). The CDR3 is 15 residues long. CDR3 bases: TGCAGTGCTAGGGGAGGCTTCTCTGGGGCCAACGTCCTGACTTTC. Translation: CSARGGFSGANVLTF.

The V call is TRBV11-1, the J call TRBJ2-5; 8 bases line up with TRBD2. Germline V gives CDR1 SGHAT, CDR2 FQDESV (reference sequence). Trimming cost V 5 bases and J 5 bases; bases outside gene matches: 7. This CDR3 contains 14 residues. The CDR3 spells CASSVGLGRETQYF. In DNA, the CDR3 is TGTGCCAGCAGCGTGGGACTAGGACGCGAGACCCAGTACTTC.

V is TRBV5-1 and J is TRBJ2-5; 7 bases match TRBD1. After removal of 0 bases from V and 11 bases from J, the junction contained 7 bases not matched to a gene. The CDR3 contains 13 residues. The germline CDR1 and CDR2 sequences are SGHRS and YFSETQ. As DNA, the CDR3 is TGCGCCAGCAGCTTGGGACAGGGAGAAGAGCAGTACTTC. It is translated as CASSLGQGEEQYF. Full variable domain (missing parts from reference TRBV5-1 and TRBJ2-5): KAGVTQTPRYLIKTRGQQVTLSCSPISGHRSVSWYQQTPGQGLQFLFEYFSETQRNKGNFPGRFSGRQFSNSRSEMNVSTLELGDSALYLCASSLGQGEEQYFGPGTRLLVL.

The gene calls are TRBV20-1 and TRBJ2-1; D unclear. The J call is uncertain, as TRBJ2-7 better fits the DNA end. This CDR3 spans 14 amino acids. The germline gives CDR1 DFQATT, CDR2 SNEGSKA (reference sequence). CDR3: CSASGPPRGDEQYF. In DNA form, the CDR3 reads TGCAGTGCTAGTGGGCCCCCTCGCGGCGATGAGCAGTACTTC.

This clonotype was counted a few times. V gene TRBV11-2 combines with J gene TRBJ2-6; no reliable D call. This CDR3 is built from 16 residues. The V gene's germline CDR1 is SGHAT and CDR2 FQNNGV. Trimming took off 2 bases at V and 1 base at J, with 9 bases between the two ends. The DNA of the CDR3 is TGTGCCAGCAGCTTATGGAGTCAGTCTGGGGCCAACGTCCTGACTTTC. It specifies CASSLWSQSGANVLTF.